Sequencing of this T cell receptor (beta chain) was carried out in a study of cytomegalovirus exposure and HLA in healthy donors. On this clone itself: The antigen remains unidentified.

Study outcomes and limitations: Rarity marked most TCR sequences, yet some public TCRs occurred in many donors. Beyond CMV serostatus, there was no information to go on about immune exposure. According to reports, the classifier identified cytomegalovirus status with high specificity and sensitivity. Earlier analysis found most TCR beta V segments productive about 87% or about 30% of the time.

Per the germline V gene, CDR1 is LNHDA and CDR2 is SQIVND (reference sequence). The CDR3 covers 15 residues. With V trimmed by 5 bases and J by 2 bases, 0 bases remained unmatched. Primers for the PCR totalled 60 Vbeta and 13 Jbeta. Produced via immunoSEQ multiplex PCR; TCRdb's table is partial and in-frame only. Of about 99,000 clones in the sample, approximately 80% were seen once. The sequenced sample was PBMCs. The sequence derives from a woman aged 18-29 years in good health and CMV-seropositive. The V call is TRBV19, the J call TRBJ2-1; 13 bases are a match to TRBD2. The CDR3 loop reads CASSGLAGAYNEQFF. CDR3 DNA sequence: TGTGCCAGTAGTGGACTAGCGGGAGCCTACAATGAGCAGTTCTTC.